The 2 T cell receptor beta chains in this list originate from one sample, sequenced in a study of blood T cell repertoires in COVID-19. The method was immunoSEQ multiplex PCR; TCRdb's version includes in-frame clones alone and lacks a portion of them. This table holds hundreds of thousands of clones, around 91% found once. Input material: PBMCs or T cells enriched from blood (not recorded which). The receptors originated from a woman aged 40 to 55 who had recovered from COVID-19.

The chain recombines TRBV4-1 with TRBJ2-5; 7 bases are shared with TRBD1. Germline CDR1 MGHRA, CDR2 YSYEKL. The CDR3 runs to 15 residues. The J segment lost 5 bases and the V segment lost 4 bases, leaving 10 bases of the junction unmatched. Here the CDR3 DNA reads TGCGCCAGCAGCCGCATCGGGGACAGCTGGGAGACCCAGTACTTC. Translated, it gives CASSRIGDSWETQYF.

The rearrangement joins TRBV11-3 to TRBJ1-1; 7 bases fit TRBD1. Trimming removed 5 bases from V and 1 base from J; junction bases left unmatched: 7. Germline CDR1 reads SGHNT; CDR2 reads YENEEA. There are 15 residues in the CDR3. CDR3 coding DNA: TGTGCCAGCAGCCCCCGGGACAGTGAGAACACTGAAGCTTTCTTT. Translation: CASSPRDSENTEAFF.